This TCR beta chain derives from a study of blood T cell repertoires in COVID-19 (dated by TCRdb to 2018 to 2020). Concerning the study at large: ImmuneRACE Cohort 3 recovered participants were defined by two consecutive negative NP/OP PCR tests, healthcare professional clearance, or symptom resolution. The samples were drawn from two sources: the first 160 participants of the ongoing ImmuneRACE study, and 950 to 1,500 subjects contributed by 6 global collaborators. The sample metadata nearly always contained a de-identified subject ID, COVID-19 status, age in years and sex. Where available, HLA class I and class II types were taken from metadata supplied by the sample provider and were not determined by assay-based typing. The dataset comprised deeply sampled blood TCRbeta repertoires from subjects exposed to, actively infected with, or recovered from COVID-19. The repertoires were released in a freely available public database meant as a resource for research on the immune response to SARS-CoV-2. Collaborator samples came from the United States, Italy and Spain and covered acute and convalescent phases of COVID-19. The material from the prospective study consisted of cDNA or gDNA derived from T cells, B-cell-depleted T cells, or PBMCs. Here is what the overall study found, with its caveats: How much clinical and demographic metadata was included differed by source and by participant, and the metadata was provided uncurated.

V is shortened by 6 bases, J by 2 bases, and the region joining them spans 7 bases. The CDR3 runs 12 residues from the cysteine to the phenylalanine. Of the read, only the CDR3 DNA is kept; its 36 bases are in frame from base 1. From a lookup of the germline V gene, CDR1 and CDR2 are WSHSY and SAAADI. Participants in the prospective study were aged about 18 to 100 years, lived in 24 United States geographic areas, and enrolled through a virtual design. Cohort assignment in the prospective study relied on participant-reported clinical history from a screening survey and a study questionnaire. In the prospective study, mobile phlebotomists collected whole blood, serum and a nasopharyngeal or oropharyngeal swab from each participant. Additional blood draws and questionnaires over a roughly two-month period could optionally be provided by prospective study participants. Before DNA extraction, prospective study blood samples were shipped either frozen or at room temperature.

TCRbeta CDR3 regions were amplified from genomic DNA using the immunoSEQ Assay, a bias-controlled multiplex PCR. In the source study's methods: The number of nucleated cells in each sample was estimated from the amplification of reference gene primers within the assay. To quantify the absolute abundance of each unique TCRbeta CDR3 rearrangement, sequence reads were collapsed and filtered. For each sample, productive Simpson clonality was calculated as the square root of Simpson's diversity index over productive rearrangements. The table comes from immuneACCESS by way of TCRdb, which keeps in-frame sequences with V and J called. Part of the clones is missing from these tables; in studies checked, under half for an unresolved V gene and the rest for unknown reasons. Clone size and V and J calls were adopted from that table, with D and trimming inferred from the DNA. The sample yields 200,000 or so clones; around nine tenths were counted once. The ten top clones hold roughly 7.1% of the sample.

To note about this clone: No cognate antigen has been identified for it. One base away there is no much larger clone; base qualities are not given.

The sequence was collected from a man aged 30-40 years in a cohort exposed to, infected with or recovered from COVID-19 (not recorded which). The V and J segments used are TRBV10-2 and TRBJ1-1; the D gene identity is not certain. What was sequenced was PBMCs or T cells enriched from blood (not recorded which). CDR3 sequence: CASSPTNTEAFF. The bases read TGCGCCAGCAGCCCCACTAACACTGAAGCTTTCTTT.